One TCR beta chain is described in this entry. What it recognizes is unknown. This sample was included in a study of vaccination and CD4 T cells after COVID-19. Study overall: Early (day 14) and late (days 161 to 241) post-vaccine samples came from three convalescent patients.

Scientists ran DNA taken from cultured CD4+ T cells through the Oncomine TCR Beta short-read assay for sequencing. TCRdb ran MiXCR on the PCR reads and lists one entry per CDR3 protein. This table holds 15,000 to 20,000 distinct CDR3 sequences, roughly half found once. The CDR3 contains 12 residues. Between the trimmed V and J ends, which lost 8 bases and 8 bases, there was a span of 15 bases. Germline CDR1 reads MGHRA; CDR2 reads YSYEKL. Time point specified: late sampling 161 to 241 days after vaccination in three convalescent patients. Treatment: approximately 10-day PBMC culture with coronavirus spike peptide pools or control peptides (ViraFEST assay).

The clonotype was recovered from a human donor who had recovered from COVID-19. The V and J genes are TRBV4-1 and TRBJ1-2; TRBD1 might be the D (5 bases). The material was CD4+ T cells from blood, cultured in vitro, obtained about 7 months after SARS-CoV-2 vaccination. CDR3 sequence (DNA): TGCGCCAGCCGACCAGGGAATGGGGGCTACACCTTC. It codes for CASRPGNGGYTF.